A selection of T cell receptor beta chains follows, all from one sample in a study of blood T cell repertoires in COVID-19. Profiled with immunoSEQ multiplex PCR; TCRdb holds only in-frame clones, not every one. The sample contains some 180,000 clones, around 83% of which appear only once. The material sequenced was peripheral blood. These receptors were obtained from a human donor in a cohort sampled during active COVID-19. CDR3s include the opening cysteine and the closing phenylalanine or tryptophan. D genes are given only for firm matches. Not every row has a clone size; where given, it reads once, few, many or a size class.

NA,TRBJ2-1,NA,TRBV21-1,TGTGCCAGCAGGCCCCTGCCGGGAAAATTCGACAGGTGGGATGAGCAGTTCTTC,CASRPLPGKFDRWDEQFF
NA,TRBJ2-7,NA,TRBV11-2,TGTGCCAGCAGCTTAGCCCCCGGACACAACTACGAGCAGTACTTC,CASSLAPGHNYEQYF
NA,TRBJ2-7,NA,TRBV25-1,TGTGCCAGCAGTGGAACACCCACCTACGAGCAGTACTTC,CASSGTPTYEQYF
NA,TRBJ1-2,NA,TRBV5-1,TGCGCCAGCAGCCTGGACAATAACTATGGCTACACCTTC,CASSLDNNYGYTF
NA,TRBJ2-7,TRBD2,TRBV13,TGTGCCAGCAGCCCGCCGGGCGGGAGGAACAATGAGCAGTACTTC,CASSPPGGRNNEQYF
NA,TRBJ2-3,NA,TRBV30,TGTGCCTGGAGTCCTCCCGGGATCCTAACAGATACGCAGTATTTT,CAWSPPGILTDTQYF
NA,TRBJ2-3,NA,TRBV18,TGTGCCAGCTCACAAAACAGGGATACGCAGTATTTT,CASSQNRDTQYF
NA,TRBJ2-2,TRBD2,TRBV29-1,TGCAGCGTCGGGGGACTAGCGGGAGCCACCGGGGAGCTGTTTTTT,CSVGGLAGATGELFF
few,TRBJ1-3,TRBD1,TRBV28,TGTGCCAGCAGTACGCCGACAGGGAGGACTGGAAACACCATATATTTT,CASSTPTGRTGNTIYF
once,TRBJ1-4,TRBD1,TRBV19,TGTGCCAGTAGTATCAATCAGGGACAGCGTGAAAAACTGTTTTTT,CASSINQGQREKLFF